A single sample is the source of the 16 T cell receptor beta chains below, sequenced in a study of T cells in Graves' hyperthyroidism and ophthalmopathy. From RNA transcripts, TCR beta CDR3 regions were amplified. TCR CDR3 regions were first amplified by RT-PCR with HTBI primers. TCRdb redid the calling of the multiplex PCR reads with MiXCR, one entry per CDR3 protein. Among around 370,000 distinct CDR3 sequences, roughly 20% were seen once, and the ten largest hold around 40%. Material: blood. These receptors came from a man younger than 35 with Graves' ophthalmopathy.

The chain recombines TRBV4-2 with TRBJ1-5; no firm D call. The CDR3 spans 15 residues. The germline V gene encodes CDR1 LGHNA and CDR2 YNFKEQ. V lost 0 bases and J 7 bases, leaving 13 bases between the germline ends. The CDR3 DNA reads TGTGCCAGCAGCCAAGAAGGGCAGGCGGTGCAGCCCCAGCATTTT. Protein: CASSQEGQAVQPQHF.

This clonotype was recorded many times. The chain has TRBV20-1 and TRBJ1-4; D not certain. The CDR3 runs to 14 residues. CDR1 and CDR2 (germline): DFQATT, SNEGSKA (reference sequence). V lost 6 bases, J lost 0 bases, and 11 bases lay in between. The CDR3 region is CSAALGATNEKLFF. CDR3 nucleotides: TGCAGTGCGGCCCTAGGTGCAACTAATGAAAAACTGTTTTTT.

The CDR3 DNA follows: TGTGCCACGTCACAGGGGGCCGATAATTCACCCCTCCACTTT. Encoded protein: CATSQGADNSPLHF. The chain carries TRBV3-1 and TRBJ1-6, with 9 bases fitting TRBD1. Per germline, CDR1 LGHDT and CDR2 YNNKEL (reference sequence). This CDR3 comprises 14 residues. The J segment lost 5 bases and the V segment lost 10 bases, leaving 6 bases of the junction unmatched.

The chain is built from TRBV14 and TRBJ2-3, with 8 bases fitting TRBD2. J was trimmed by 5 bases and V by 0 bases; bases with no gene match: 1. The CDR3 spans 14 residues. Germline values: CDR1 SGHDN, CDR2 FVKESK. CDR3 nucleotide sequence: TGTGCCAGCAGCCAAGATAGCGGGGAAGATACGCAGTATTTT. Protein sequence: CASSQDSGEDTQYF.

V gene TRBV6-4 combines with J gene TRBJ1-4, with 7 bases matching TRBD1. Germline V gene sequence: CDR1 MRHNA, CDR2 SNTAGT. V lost 6 bases, J lost 9 bases, and 4 bases stayed unmatched. The CDR3 runs 12 residues. CDR3 nucleotides: TGTGCCAGCAGACAGGGGAGGAAAAAACTGTTTTTT. Its protein product is CASRQGRKKLFF.

This clonotype was counted at least ten times. V gene TRBV20-1 combines with J gene TRBJ2-3; D may be TRBD2 (5 bases). Germline CDR1 and CDR2: DFQATT and SNEGSKA (reference sequence). The CDR3 length is 15 residues. The ends were cut back, 2 bases at V and 3 bases at J, with 15 bases in the middle. The CDR3 sequence is CSARTGLAGTDTQYF. In nucleotides, the CDR3 is TGCAGTGCTAGAACTGGACTGGCTGGGACAGATACGCAGTATTTT.

This clonotype was seen a handful of times. The chain is built from TRBV28 and TRBJ2-1; 10 bases line up with TRBD2. In germline, CDR1 is MDHEN, CDR2 SYDVKM. The CDR3 has 15 residues. The V and J ends lost 5 bases and 6 bases, in that order; junction bases with no gene match: 7. The CDR3 sequence is CASSSGGAACNEQFF. The CDR3 bases are TGTGCCAGCAGTAGCGGGGGGGCCGCGTGCAATGAGCAGTTCTTC.

The J gene is TRBJ2-2, the V gene TRBV7-3, with D perhaps TRBD1 (6 bases). From germline, CDR1 is SGHTA and CDR2 FQGTGA. This CDR3 is 14 amino acids long. Trimming took off 4 bases at V and 4 bases at J, with 10 bases between the two ends. The CDR3 spells CASSSRGTTGELFF. CDR3 coding DNA: TGTGCCAGCAGCTCGAGGGGGACCACCGGGGAGCTGTTTTTT.

The chain joins TRBV5-1 to TRBJ1-4; TRBD1 is a possible D gene (6 bases). The CDR3 runs 16 residues. Germline assignment: CDR1 SGHRS and CDR2 YFSETQ. Trimming shortened V by 2 bases and J by 7 bases, and 18 bases separated the two germline ends. As DNA, the CDR3 is TGCGCCAGCAGCTTCGGTCGCGGGGGGACAAGTGAAAAACTGTTTTTT. Translation: CASSFGRGGTSEKLFF.

The chain combines TRBV6-1 with TRBJ1-3; D remains unclear. V lost 8 bases, J lost 0 bases, and 14 bases lay in between. The length of the CDR3 is 15 residues. Germline V CDR1 and CDR2: MNHNS, SASEGT. DNA of the CDR3: TGTGCCAGCCCCTCCGGGGAGTCCTCTGGAAACACCATATATTTT. As protein: CASPSGESSGNTIYF.

This clonotype was seen once. An end of the junction does not agree with germline; a read error may underlie this. The CDR3 here is CVSSLRTAANYGYTF. In DNA, the CDR3 is TGCGTCAGCAGCTTACGGACAGCCGCTAACTATGGCTACACCTTC. The chain recombines TRBV5-1 with TRBJ1-2; weak D call: TRBD1 (6 bases). Germline CDR1 is SGHRS and CDR2 is YFSETQ. The CDR3 spans 15 residues.

This clonotype was recorded many times. The gene calls are TRBV10-1 and TRBJ2-3; D might be TRBD1 or TRBD2, each matching 5 bases. The CDR3 is 14 amino acids. Germline V lookup: CDR1 WNHNN, CDR2 SYGVQD (reference sequence). V was shortened by 0 bases and J by 8 bases, with 12 bases between the two germline ends. This CDR3 is CASSESGVSSTQYF. CDR3 DNA: TGCGCCAGCAGTGAGTCGGGGGTGTCGAGTACGCAGTATTTT.

This clonotype was seen at least ten times. The chain carries TRBV24-1 and TRBJ1-2, with D hard to call. Trimming took off 3 bases at V and 6 bases at J, with 13 bases between the two ends. Germline V CDR1 and CDR2: KGHDR, SFDVKD. The CDR3 extends over 14 amino acids. The CDR3 is CATSDNRPINGYTF. CDR3 in DNA: TGTGCCACCAGTGATAACCGACCGATCAATGGCTACACCTTC.

In its sample, this clonotype was seen a few times. The chain joins TRBV24-1 to TRBJ2-3; 8 nucleotides align to TRBD1. The CDR3 contains 16 residues. Germline CDR1 reads KGHDR; CDR2 reads SFDVKD. Trimming took 7 bases from V and 2 from J; bases not matched to a gene: 10. CDR3: CATRARTGLTTDTQYF. The CDR3 nucleotides are TGTGCCACCAGAGCAAGGACAGGGTTGACCACAGATACGCAGTATTTT.

This clonotype was detected ten times or more. V is TRBV7-9 and J is TRBJ1-1; D is uncertain. Germline CDR1 reads SEHNR; CDR2 reads FQNEAQ (reference sequence). V shed 3 bases and J shed 2 bases, with 10 bases lying between them. CDR3 size: 14 residues. DNA for the CDR3: TGTGCCAGCAGCTTGAGGGAAGTTAACACTGAAGCTTTCTTT. It codes for CASSLREVNTEAFF.

The sample holds many counts of this clonotype. CDR3 DNA: TGTGCCAGCAGTTATACAGGAGATCAGCCCCAGCATTTT. This sequence encodes CASSYTGDQPQHF. V is TRBV27 and J is TRBJ1-5, with a tentative D call TRBD1 (5 bases). Germline values: CDR1 MNHEY, CDR2 SMNVEV (reference sequence). The CDR3 has 13 amino acids. The ends were cut back, 4 bases at V and 5 bases at J, with 9 bases in the middle.